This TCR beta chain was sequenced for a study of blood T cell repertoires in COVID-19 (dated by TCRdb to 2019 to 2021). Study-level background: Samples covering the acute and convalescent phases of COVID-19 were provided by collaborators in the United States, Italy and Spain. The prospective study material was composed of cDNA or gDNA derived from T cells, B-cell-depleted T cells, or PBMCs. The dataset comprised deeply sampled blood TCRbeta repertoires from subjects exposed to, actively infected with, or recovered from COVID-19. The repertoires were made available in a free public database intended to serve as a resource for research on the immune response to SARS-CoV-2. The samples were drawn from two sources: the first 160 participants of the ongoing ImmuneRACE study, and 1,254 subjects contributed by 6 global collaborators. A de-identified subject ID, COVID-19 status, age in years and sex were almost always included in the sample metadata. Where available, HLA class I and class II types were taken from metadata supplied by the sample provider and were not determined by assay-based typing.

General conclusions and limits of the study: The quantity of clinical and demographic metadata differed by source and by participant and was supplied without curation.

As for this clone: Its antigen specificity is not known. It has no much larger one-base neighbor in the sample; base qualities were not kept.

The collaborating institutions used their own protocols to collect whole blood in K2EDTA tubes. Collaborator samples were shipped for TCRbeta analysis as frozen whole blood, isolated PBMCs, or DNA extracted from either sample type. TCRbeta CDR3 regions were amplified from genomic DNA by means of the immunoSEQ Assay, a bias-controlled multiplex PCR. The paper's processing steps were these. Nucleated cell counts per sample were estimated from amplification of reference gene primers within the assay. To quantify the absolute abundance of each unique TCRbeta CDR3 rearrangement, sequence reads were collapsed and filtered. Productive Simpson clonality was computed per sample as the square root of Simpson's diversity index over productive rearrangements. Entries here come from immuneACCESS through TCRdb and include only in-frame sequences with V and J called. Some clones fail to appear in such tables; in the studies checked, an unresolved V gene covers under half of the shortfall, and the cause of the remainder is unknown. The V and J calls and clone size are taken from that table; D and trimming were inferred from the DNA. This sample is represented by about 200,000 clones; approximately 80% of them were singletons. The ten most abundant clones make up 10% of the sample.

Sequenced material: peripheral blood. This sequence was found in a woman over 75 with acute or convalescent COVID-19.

The bases read TGTGCCAGCAGCCAAGAAATCTTAGAGACCCAGTACTTC. Its amino acids are CASSQEILETQYF. The V and J segments used are TRBV3-1 (or the pseudogene TRBV3-2) and TRBJ2-5, with the D gene uncertain. The CDR3 sequence holds 13 residues, the cysteine and phenylalanine included. Solely the CDR3 DNA is kept, with 39 bases framed from the first base. V sheds 0 bases and J sheds 4 bases, leaving 6 bases between their ends. From the germline V gene (reference sequence), CDR1 is LGHDT and CDR2 is YNNKEL.